This TCR beta chain was sequenced for a study of blood T cell repertoires in COVID-19. Study information: COVID-19 samples collected from the United States, Italy and Spain covered acute and convalescent phases. Nucleic acid was either cDNA or gDNA, and it came from T cells, B-cell-depleted T cells, or PBMCs.

In the study's own analysis: Counts of nucleated cells, estimated from reference gene primer amplification, were obtained. The method was immunoSEQ multiplex PCR; TCRdb's version includes in-frame clones alone and lacks a portion of them. The D gene and trimming were derived from the DNA, and the V and J assignments and clone size from that table. The table records over 120,000 clones, approximately 90% of them present only once. The V gene lost 6 bases and the J gene lost 2 bases, with 14 bases spanning the gap. CDR1 is MGHRA, CDR2 YSYEKL, per germline. The CDR3 is 14 residues long. The clonotype was recovered from a human donor in a cohort sampled during active COVID-19. What was sequenced was peripheral blood. V and J are TRBV4-1 and TRBJ2-7, with D perhaps TRBD2 (5 bases). The CDR3 DNA is TGCGCCAGCAGTCAACGCCCGGGAACCTACGAGCAGTACTTC. Its translation is CASSQRPGTYEQYF.